Below, 9 T cell receptor beta chains from the same sample are listed, as sequenced in a study of blood T cell repertoires in COVID-19. Libraries were prepared by immunoSEQ multiplex PCR; TCRdb keeps only in-frame clonotypes and omits some of them. Here the sample spans just over 650,000 clones, 85% to 90% being singletons. Sequenced sample: peripheral blood. These receptor sequences come from a woman in her late teens or twenties with acute or convalescent COVID-19.

V is TRBV3-1 (or the pseudogene TRBV3-2) and J is TRBJ1-2; possibly TRBD1 for D (6 bases). The CDR3 has 14 residues. V was clipped by 4 bases and J by 1 base, with 10 bases between them. In germline, CDR1 is LGHDT, CDR2 YNNKEL (reference sequence). The CDR3 loop reads CASSRTESNYGYTF. CDR3 nucleotides: TGTGCCAGCAGCCGGACAGAAAGTAACTATGGCTACACCTTC.

The CDR3 spells CASSPHLAVGPNTEAFF. The DNA for the CDR3 is TGTGCCAGTAGCCCTCACCTAGCGGTTGGGCCGAACACTGAAGCTTTCTTT. The chain employs TRBV19 and TRBJ1-1; D unresolved. Germline V gene sequence: CDR1 LNHDA, CDR2 SQIVND (reference sequence). The CDR3 loop spans 17 amino acids. The V gene lost 6 bases and the J gene lost 1 base, with 21 bases spanning the gap.

DNA for the CDR3: TGTGCCAGCAGCCAGGGGGCTTTTCAGCCCCAGCATTTT. Residues: CASSQGAFQPQHF. This chain uses TRBV11-2 with TRBJ1-5; 8 bases are a match to TRBD1. This CDR3 is built from 13 residues. The trim removed 5 bases at V and 6 bases at J, leaving 3 bases unmatched. CDR1 SGHAT and CDR2 FQNNGV come from the germline V gene. The whole variable domain, filled in from reference TRBV11-2 and TRBJ1-5, reads EAGVAQSPRYKIIEKRQSVAFWCNPISGHATLYWYQQILGQGPKLLIQFQNNGVVDDSQLPKDRFSAERLKGVDSTLKIQPAKLEDSAVYLCASSQGAFQPQHFGDGTRLSIL.

The chain uses TRBV4-1 and TRBJ2-1; 9 nucleotides match TRBD2. J gave up 6 bases and V 0 bases, and 9 bases lay outside the gene matches. The CDR3 is made up of 17 amino acids. The germline CDR1 and CDR2 sequences are MGHRA and YSYEKL. The CDR3 DNA reads TGCGCCAGCAGCCAAGATGGCGGGGGGGGCCTTCTCAATGAGCAGTTCTTC. It encodes CASSQDGGGGLLNEQFF.

The chain joins TRBV7-9 to TRBJ2-1; tentative D call: TRBD2 (5 bases). This CDR3 spans 12 amino acids. CDR1 is SEHNR, CDR2 FQNEAQ, per germline (reference sequence). V was clipped by 1 base and J by 10 bases, with 8 bases between them. The CDR3 coding sequence is TGTGCCAGCAGCTTAGGCAGACTAGAGCAGTTCTTC. It yields the protein CASSLGRLEQFF.

The chain couples TRBV7-9 to TRBJ1-2, with 7 bases fitting TRBD1. This CDR3 region has 15 residues. V lost 5 bases to trimming and J lost 8 bases; unmatched junction nucleotides: 14. CDR1 and CDR2 (germline): SEHNR, FQNEAQ (reference sequence). CDR3 region: CASSPTPDREDGYTF. As DNA, the CDR3 is TGTGCCAGCAGCCCTACCCCTGACAGGGAGGACGGCTACACCTTC.

V gene TRBV5-5 combines with J gene TRBJ1-2, with D possibly being TRBD1 (6 bases). V lost 5 bases, J lost 8 bases, and 25 bases lay in between. The CDR3 consists of 16 residues. The germline CDR1 and CDR2 sequences are SGHKS and YYEKEE (reference sequence). CDR3 sequence (DNA): TGTGCCAGCAGTCAGACCGGCCAGGGGAAGCTCCTCGGCTACACCTTC. Its protein product is CASSQTGQGKLLGYTF.

This sequence joins TRBV29-1 and TRBJ1-2; maybe TRBD1 (6 bases). V lost 4 bases and J lost 4, with 16 bases in between. The CDR3 length is 14 residues. Germline V gives CDR1 SQVTM, CDR2 ANQGSEA. For the CDR3, the DNA is TGCAGCGTTGGATACAGGGCCGGGGCCTATGGCTACACCTTC. Its protein is CSVGYRAGAYGYTF.

The V gene is TRBV4-1, the J gene TRBJ2-7; 9 bases match TRBD1. Germline CDR1 and CDR2: MGHRA and YSYEKL. V was clipped by 1 base and J by 5 bases; unmatched bases: 6. CDR3 length: 15 amino acids. The CDR3 region is CASSQVGTGRNEQYF. The CDR3 nucleotides read TGCGCCAGCAGCCAAGTGGGGACAGGGAGAAACGAGCAGTACTTC.